Listed here are 2 T cell receptor beta chains from one sample, sequenced in a study of T cell responses to AZD1222 COVID-19 vaccine. TCRdb keeps only in-frame clones here, not all; method: immunoSEQ multiplex PCR. This sample has 200,000 to 250,000 clones; approximately 94% occur once, and the top ten carry 1.5% to 2%. Material: peripheral blood, obtained 28 days after the second dose of the MenACWY control vaccine. Source of these receptors: an adult who received the MenACWY meningococcal vaccine as a control.

This rearrangement joins TRBV4-2 to TRBJ1-6; the match to TRBD1 covers 7 bases. J was trimmed by 9 bases and V by 5 bases; bases with no gene match: 10. This CDR3 is 15 amino acids long. The germline gives CDR1 LGHNA, CDR2 YNFKEQ. The CDR3: CASSFPTGKASPLHF. Here the CDR3 DNA reads TGTGCCAGCAGCTTCCCGACAGGGAAGGCTTCACCCCTCCACTTT.

J is TRBJ1-2 and V is TRBV3-1 (or the pseudogene TRBV3-2); no clear D. V was shortened by 6 bases and J by 5 bases, with 16 bases between the two germline ends. CDR3 size: 14 residues. The V gene's germline CDR1 is LGHDT and CDR2 YNNKEL (reference sequence). The CDR3 protein is CASSQDVRPYGYTF. CDR3 DNA: TGTGCCAGCAGTCAGGACGTACGTCCTTATGGCTACACCTTC.